This TCR beta chain is drawn from a study of T-cell memory formation after mild COVID-19. On the study more broadly: Clusters of TCRs were largely donor specific.

This clonotype came up many times. The antigen remains undetermined. Study observations and caveats: Shrinking CD4+ clones were chiefly CM and EM; CD8+ ones were chiefly EMRA. Clones from the second wave (peaking day 37) had unconfirmed SARS-CoV-2 specificity.

Trimming took 3 bases from V and 8 from J, leaving 15 bases between them. CDR3 size: 14 residues. The germline V gene has CDR1 SGDLS and CDR2 YYNGEE. 5'RACE with constant-segment primers built TCRalpha and TCRbeta cDNA libraries with UMIs. TCRdb reprocessed the 5' RACE reads via MiXCR and lists one record per CDR3 protein. The sample holds about 270,000 distinct CDR3 sequences, about 16% seen once. This sequence joins TRBV9 and TRBJ2-1, with D unresolved. Material: PBMCs or a T cell subset sorted from them (not recorded which). This clonotype was sampled from an adult woman who had mild COVID-19 (a few samples of this study predate the infection). Cell type and time point are not known. In nucleotides, the CDR3 is TGTGCCAGCAGCGAGGGTAGCACCATCGATGAGCAGTTCTTC. Its translation is CASSEGSTIDEQFF. Full variable domain (outside the CDR3, taken from reference TRBV9 and TRBJ2-1): DSGVTQTPKHLITATGQRVTLRCSPRSGDLSVYWYQQSLDQGLQFLIQYYNGEERAKGNILERFSAQQFPDLHSELNLSSLELGDSALYFCASSEGSTIDEQFFGPGTRLTVL.